This T cell receptor (beta chain) was captured by sequencing in a study of T cell changes during pregnancy in multiple sclerosis. This CDR3 is built from 15 residues. Per germline, CDR1 SGHTA and CDR2 FQGNSA. Trimming removed 3 bases from V and 5 bases from J; junction bases left unmatched: 9. Produced via immunoSEQ multiplex PCR; TCRdb's table is partial and in-frame only. Of approximately 88,000 clones detected, over 80% appear once; the ten largest clones hold roughly 4.5%. The rearrangement links TRBV7-2 to TRBJ2-7, with TRBD1 identical over 8 bases. The clonotype was recovered from a female donor with multiple sclerosis, enrolled in a pregnancy study. The sample in question was peripheral blood, obtained in the first trimester of pregnancy. This CDR3 is CASSLSSRGQNEQYF. The CDR3 DNA is TGTGCCAGCAGCTTGTCGTCCAGGGGGCAAAACGAGCAGTACTTC.